This T cell receptor (beta chain) was profiled in a study of spatial heterogeneity in lung cancer. Study in general: For the average unique TCR and UMI combination, more than 8.5 occurrences appeared in raw reads.

The CDR3 runs to 13 residues. Per the germline V gene, CDR1 is SGHRS and CDR2 is YFSETQ. Trimming left V 7 bases short and J 6 bases short, with 17 bases between. Every TCR cDNA molecule bore its own unique molecular identifier. TCRdb called the 5' RACE reads again in MiXCR, with one record for every CDR3 protein. The sample holds approximately 13,000 distinct CDR3 sequences, approximately 15% seen once. Time point described: sample taken at primary tumor resection. The authors sequenced whole RNA from tumor, nontumor lung or frozen PBMC without sorting. The sample was PBMCs, taken at surgery. This TCR was sampled from a male donor with early-stage non-small cell lung cancer. This sequence joins TRBV5-1 and TRBJ2-7, with a weak D call TRBD1 (5 bases). The CDR3 loop is CASSPWGVREQYF. CDR3 DNA sequence: TGCGCCAGCTCCCCCTGGGGCGTCCGCGAGCAGTACTTC.